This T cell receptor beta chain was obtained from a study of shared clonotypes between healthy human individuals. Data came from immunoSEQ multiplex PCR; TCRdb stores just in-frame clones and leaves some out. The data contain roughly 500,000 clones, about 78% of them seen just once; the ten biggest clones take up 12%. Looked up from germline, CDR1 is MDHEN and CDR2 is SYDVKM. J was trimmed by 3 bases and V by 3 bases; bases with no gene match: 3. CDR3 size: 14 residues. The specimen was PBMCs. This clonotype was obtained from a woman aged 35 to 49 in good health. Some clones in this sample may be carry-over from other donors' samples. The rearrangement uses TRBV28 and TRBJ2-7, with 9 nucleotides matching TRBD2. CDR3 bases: TGTGCCAGCAGTTTGGGGCGGGAGGGCTACGAGCAGTACTTC. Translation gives CASSLGREGYEQYF.